This entry describes one TCR beta chain. Looked up from germline, CDR1 is KGHSH and CDR2 is LQKENI. There are 15 residues in the CDR3. The ends lost 3 bases at V and 0 bases at J; junction bases unmatched: 3. This specimen belongs to a study of blood T cell repertoires in COVID-19. Study background: Specimens from acute and convalescent COVID-19 originated in the United States, Italy and Spain.

Under the authors' procedure: The authors estimated nucleated cell counts from reference gene primer amplification. Produced via immunoSEQ multiplex PCR; TCRdb's table is partial and in-frame only. V and J calls plus clone size are reproduced from that table; the DNA served to infer D and trimming. The table lists fewer than 85,000 clones, approximately 78% of them singletons. This rearrangement joins TRBV18 to TRBJ2-7; TRBD1 agrees at 9 bases. The receptor was derived from a human donor in a cohort sampled during active COVID-19. Sequencing was performed on peripheral blood. The CDR3 coding sequence is TGTGCCAGCTCACCGGGGACAGGGAGCTCCTACGAGCAGTACTTC. Translated, it gives CASSPGTGSSYEQYF.